This TCR beta chain was documented in a study of cytomegalovirus exposure and HLA in healthy donors. Study-wide context: Sequencing of 150 million to 200 million T cells in an earlier analysis found 100 million to 140 million unique TCR beta sequences.

General study points: Later analysis showed most CMV-associated TCR beta chains appearing HLA-restricted. Across donors, most TCRs were seen rarely, yet some public ones were widespread. TRBV6-2, TRBV6-3 and some other V segments were excluded as indistinguishable.

Of note for this clone: Its antigen is undetermined.

In the PCR, 60 Vbeta and 13 Jbeta primers were used. Method: immunoSEQ multiplex PCR; TCRdb's copy keeps in-frame clones and lacks some. The table has some 200,000 clones, roughly 80% seen once. CDR3 length: 15 amino acids. V dropped 4 bases and J dropped 8; count of bases not matched to a gene: 14. Germline V gene sequence: CDR1 SQVTM, CDR2 ANQGSEA. The V gene is TRBV29-1, the J gene TRBJ2-4; 7 bases map to TRBD1. The TCR comes from a woman between 18 and 29 years old in good health and CMV-seronegative. The sequenced sample consisted of PBMCs. In nucleotides, the CDR3 is TGCAGCGTTGCGTTCTTGACAGGGAGTGGGGACATTCAGTACTTC. Protein product: CSVAFLTGSGDIQYF.